What follows is one TCR beta chain and its context. Germline CDR1 SGHTA, CDR2 FQGNSA. The junction had 9 bases not matched to a gene; V was cut back by 6 bases and J by 3 bases. CDR3 length: 15 residues. The entry originates in a study of blood T cell repertoires in COVID-19. Clones were read by immunoSEQ multiplex PCR, and TCRdb kept only the in-frame ones, dropping some. The data contain roughly 84,000 clones, around four fifths of them singletons. The receptor's source is a man older than 75 with active or convalescent COVID-19. The gene calls are TRBV7-2 and TRBJ2-3; TRBD2 matches at 7 bases. Sequencing used peripheral blood. For the CDR3, the DNA is TGTGCCAGCAGTCTGGGAGGGCCTGGGACAGATACGCAGTATTTT. The encoded protein is CASSLGGPGTDTQYF.